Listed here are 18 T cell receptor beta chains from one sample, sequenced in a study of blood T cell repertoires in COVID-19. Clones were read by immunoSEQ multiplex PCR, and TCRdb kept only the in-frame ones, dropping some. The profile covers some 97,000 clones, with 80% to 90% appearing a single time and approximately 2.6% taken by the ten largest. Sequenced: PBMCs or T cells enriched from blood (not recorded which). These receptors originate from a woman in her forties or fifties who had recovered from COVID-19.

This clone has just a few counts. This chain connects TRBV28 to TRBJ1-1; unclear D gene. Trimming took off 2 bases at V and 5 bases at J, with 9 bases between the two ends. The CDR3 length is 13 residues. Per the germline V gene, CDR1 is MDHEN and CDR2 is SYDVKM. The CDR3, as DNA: TGTGCCAGCAGTTTAGAGGGTAGAACTGAAGCTTTCTTT. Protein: CASSLEGRTEAFF.

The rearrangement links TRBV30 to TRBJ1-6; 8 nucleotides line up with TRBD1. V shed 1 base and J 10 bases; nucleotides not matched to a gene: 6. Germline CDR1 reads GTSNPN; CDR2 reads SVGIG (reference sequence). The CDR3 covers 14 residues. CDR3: CAWSGQGMLSPLHF. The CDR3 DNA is TGTGCCTGGAGTGGACAGGGGATGTTGTCACCCCTCCACTTT. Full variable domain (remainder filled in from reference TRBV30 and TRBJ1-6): SQTIHQWPATLVQPVGSPLSLECTVEGTSNPNLYWYRQAAGRGLQLLFYSVGIGQISSEVPQNLSASRPQDRQFILSSKKLLLSDSGFYLCAWSGQGMLSPLHFGNGTRLTVT.

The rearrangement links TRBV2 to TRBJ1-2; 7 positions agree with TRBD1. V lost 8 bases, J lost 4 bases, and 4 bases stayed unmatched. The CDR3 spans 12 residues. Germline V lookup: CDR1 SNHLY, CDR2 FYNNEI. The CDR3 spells CASVQGIYGYTF. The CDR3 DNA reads TGTGCCAGCGTACAGGGGATCTATGGCTACACCTTC. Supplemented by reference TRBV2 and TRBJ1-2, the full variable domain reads EPEVTQTPSHQVTQMGQEVILRCVPISNHLYFYWYRQILGQKVEFLVSFYNNEISEKSEIFDDQFSVERPDGSNFTLKIRSTKLEDSAMYFCASVQGIYGYTFGSGTRLTVV.

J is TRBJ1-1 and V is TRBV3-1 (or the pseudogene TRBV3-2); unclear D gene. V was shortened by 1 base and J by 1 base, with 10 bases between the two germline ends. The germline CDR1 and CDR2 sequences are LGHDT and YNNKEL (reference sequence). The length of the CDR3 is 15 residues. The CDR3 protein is CASSQGKGGNTEAFF. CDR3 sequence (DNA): TGTGCCAGCAGCCAAGGAAAGGGAGGGAACACTGAAGCTTTCTTT.

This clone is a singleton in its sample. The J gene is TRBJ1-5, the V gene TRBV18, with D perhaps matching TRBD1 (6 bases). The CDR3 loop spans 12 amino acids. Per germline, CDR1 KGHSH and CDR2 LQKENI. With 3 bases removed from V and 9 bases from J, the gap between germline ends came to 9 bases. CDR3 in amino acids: CASSPQGLPQHF. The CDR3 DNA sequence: TGTGCCAGCTCACCCCAGGGGTTGCCCCAGCATTTT.

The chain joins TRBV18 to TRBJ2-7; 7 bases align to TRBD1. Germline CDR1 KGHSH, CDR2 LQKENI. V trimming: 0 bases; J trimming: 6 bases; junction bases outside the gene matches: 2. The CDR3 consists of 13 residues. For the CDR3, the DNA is TGTGCCAGCTCACCACCGAACAGGGGCGAGCAGTACTTC. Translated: CASSPPNRGEQYF.

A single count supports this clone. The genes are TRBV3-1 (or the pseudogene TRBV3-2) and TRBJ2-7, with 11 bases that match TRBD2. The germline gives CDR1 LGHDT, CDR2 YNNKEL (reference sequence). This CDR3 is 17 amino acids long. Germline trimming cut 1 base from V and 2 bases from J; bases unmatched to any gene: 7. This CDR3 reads CASSQGLRLAGTYEQYF. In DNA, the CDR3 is TGTGCCAGCAGCCAAGGTTTGAGACTAGCGGGAACCTACGAGCAGTACTTC.

The CDR3 region has the DNA TGCGCCAGCAGCCAAGGGAAACAGGGCACCACTGAAGCTTTCTTT. This sequence encodes CASSQGKQGTTEAFF. The chain carries TRBV4-1 and TRBJ1-1; possible D gene TRBD1, 6 bases. Germline V gene sequence: CDR1 MGHRA, CDR2 YSYEKL. Trimming shortened V by 1 base and J by 4 bases, and 13 bases separated the two germline ends. The CDR3 consists of 15 residues.

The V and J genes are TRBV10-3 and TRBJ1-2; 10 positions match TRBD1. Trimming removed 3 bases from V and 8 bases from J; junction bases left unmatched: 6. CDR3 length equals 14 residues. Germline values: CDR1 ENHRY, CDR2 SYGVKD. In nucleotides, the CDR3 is TGTGCCATCAGTGAAACGGACAGGGGGGGCGGCTACACCTTC. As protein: CAISETDRGGGYTF.

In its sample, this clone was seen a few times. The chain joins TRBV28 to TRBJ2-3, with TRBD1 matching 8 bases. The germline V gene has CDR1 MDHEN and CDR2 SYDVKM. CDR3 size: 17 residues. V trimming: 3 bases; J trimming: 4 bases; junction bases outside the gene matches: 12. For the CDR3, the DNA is TGTGCCAGCAGTTTCTCAACCCCAGGGGGCCTATCAGATACGCAGTATTTT. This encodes CASSFSTPGGLSDTQYF.

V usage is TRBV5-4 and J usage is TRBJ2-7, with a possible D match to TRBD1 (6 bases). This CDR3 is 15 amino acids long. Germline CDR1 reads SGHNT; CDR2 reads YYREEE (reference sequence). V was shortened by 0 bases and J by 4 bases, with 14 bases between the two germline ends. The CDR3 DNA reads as TGTGCCAGCAGCTTGGATTCTGCAGGGGAATACGAGCAGTACTTC. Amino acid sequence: CASSLDSAGEYEQYF.

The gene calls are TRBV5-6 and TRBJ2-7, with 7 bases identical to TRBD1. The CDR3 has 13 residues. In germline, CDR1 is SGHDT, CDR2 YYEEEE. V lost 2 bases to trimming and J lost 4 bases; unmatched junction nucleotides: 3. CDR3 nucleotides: TGTGCCAGCAGCTTCGGGACAGAATACGAGCAGTACTTC. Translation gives CASSFGTEYEQYF.

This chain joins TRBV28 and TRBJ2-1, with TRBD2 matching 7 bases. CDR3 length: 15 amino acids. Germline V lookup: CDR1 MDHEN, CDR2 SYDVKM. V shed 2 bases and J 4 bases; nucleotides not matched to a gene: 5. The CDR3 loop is CASSLIGGSYNEQFF. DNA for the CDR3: TGTGCCAGCAGTTTAATCGGGGGGAGTTACAATGAGCAGTTCTTC.

The CDR3 nucleotides are TGTGCCAGTAGCCTTTCCAGTAACACTGAAGCTTTCTTT. Its translation is CASSLSSNTEAFF. The chain uses TRBV19 and TRBJ1-1; D not certain. Germline V gives CDR1 LNHDA, CDR2 SQIVND (reference sequence). The CDR3 is 13 residues long. With 6 bases removed from V and 2 bases from J, the gap between germline ends came to 10 bases.

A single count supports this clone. The CDR3 bases are TGCGCCAGCAGCTTCTTGGGGTCAGGGGATGAGCAGTTCTTC. It encodes CASSFLGSGDEQFF. This chain joins TRBV5-1 and TRBJ2-1; a possible D gene is TRBD1 (6 bases). The V gene's germline CDR1 is SGHRS and CDR2 YFSETQ. Trimming took off 2 bases at V and 8 bases at J, with 14 bases between the two ends. This CDR3 spans 14 amino acids.

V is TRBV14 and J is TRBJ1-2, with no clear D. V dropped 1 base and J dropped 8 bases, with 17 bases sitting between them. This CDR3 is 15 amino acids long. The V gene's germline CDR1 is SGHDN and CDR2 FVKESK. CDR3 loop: CASSQVKATLRGYTF. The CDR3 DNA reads TGTGCCAGCAGCCAAGTAAAGGCGACTTTAAGAGGCTACACCTTC. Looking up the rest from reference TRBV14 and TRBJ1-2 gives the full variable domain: EAGVTQFPSHSVIEKGQTVTLRCDPISGHDNLYWYRRVMGKEIKFLLHFVKESKQDESGMPNNRFLAERTGGTYSTLKVQPAELEDSGVYFCASSQVKATLRGYTFGSGTRLTVV.

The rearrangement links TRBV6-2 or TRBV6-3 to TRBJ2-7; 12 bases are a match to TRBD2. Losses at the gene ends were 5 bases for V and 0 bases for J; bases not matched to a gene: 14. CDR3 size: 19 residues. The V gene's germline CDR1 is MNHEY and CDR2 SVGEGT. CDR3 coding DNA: TGTGCCAGCAGTCCGGGCGGACTAGCGGGACCAAGGAGCTCCTACGAGCAGTACTTC. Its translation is CASSPGGLAGPRSSYEQYF.

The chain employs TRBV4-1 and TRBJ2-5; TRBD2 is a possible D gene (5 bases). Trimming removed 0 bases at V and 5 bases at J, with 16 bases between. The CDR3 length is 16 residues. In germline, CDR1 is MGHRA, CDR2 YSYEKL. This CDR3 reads CASSQDREEAQETQYF. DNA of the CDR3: TGCGCCAGCAGCCAAGACAGAGAGGAGGCCCAGGAGACCCAGTACTTC.